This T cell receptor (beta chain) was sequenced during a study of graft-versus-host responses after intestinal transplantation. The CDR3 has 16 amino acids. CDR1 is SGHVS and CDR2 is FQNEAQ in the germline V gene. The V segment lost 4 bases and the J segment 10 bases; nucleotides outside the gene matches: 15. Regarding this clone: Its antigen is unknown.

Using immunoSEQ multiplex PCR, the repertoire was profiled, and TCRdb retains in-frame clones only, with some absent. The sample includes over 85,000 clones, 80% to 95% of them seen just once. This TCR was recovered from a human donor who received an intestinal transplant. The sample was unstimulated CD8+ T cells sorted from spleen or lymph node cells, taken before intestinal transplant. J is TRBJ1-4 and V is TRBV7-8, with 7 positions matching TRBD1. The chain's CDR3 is CASSSSDRLIGGKLFF. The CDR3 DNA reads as TGTGCCAGCAGCTCCTCGGACAGGTTGATAGGAGGAAAACTGTTTTTT.